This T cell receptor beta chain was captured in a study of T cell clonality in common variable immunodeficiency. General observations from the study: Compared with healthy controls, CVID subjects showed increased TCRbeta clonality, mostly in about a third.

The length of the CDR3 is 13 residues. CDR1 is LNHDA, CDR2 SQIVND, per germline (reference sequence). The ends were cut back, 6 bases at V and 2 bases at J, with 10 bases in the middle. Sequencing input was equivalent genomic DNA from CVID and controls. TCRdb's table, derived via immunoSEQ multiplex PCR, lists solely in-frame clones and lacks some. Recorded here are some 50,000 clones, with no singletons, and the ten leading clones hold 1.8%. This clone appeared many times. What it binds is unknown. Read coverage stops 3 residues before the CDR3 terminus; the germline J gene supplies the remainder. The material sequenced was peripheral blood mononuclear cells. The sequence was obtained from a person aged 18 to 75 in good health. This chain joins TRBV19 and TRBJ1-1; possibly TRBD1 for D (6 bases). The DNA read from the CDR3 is TGTGCCAGTAGCCTACAGGGTAACACTGAA. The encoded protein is CASSLQGNTE. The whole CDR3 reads CASSLQGNTEAFF. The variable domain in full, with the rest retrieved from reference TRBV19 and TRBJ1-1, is DGGITQSPKYLFRKEGQNVTLSCEQNLNHDAMYWYRQDPGQGLRLIYYSQIVNDFQKGDIAEGYSVSREKKESFPLTVTSAQKNPTAFYLCASSLQGNTEAFFGQGTRLTVV.